Included here is one TCR beta chain sequence, with context. What it binds is unknown. The data are from a study of cytomegalovirus exposure and HLA in healthy donors. Overall study context: Of around 400 genotyped donors, about 80% grouped in the Caucasian-associated ancestry cluster. Study-wide points: Analyses of presence/absence relied on an assumption of roughly uniform sequencing depth across donors.

In the PCR, 60 Vbeta and 13 Jbeta primers were used. The method was immunoSEQ multiplex PCR; TCRdb's version includes in-frame clones alone and lacks a portion of them. The sample shows roughly 150,000 clones, around 80% of them seen only once. The CDR3 loop spans 13 amino acids. Per germline, CDR1 SQVTM and CDR2 ANQGSEA. The V and J ends lost 7 bases and 7 bases, in that order; junction bases with no gene match: 6. The origin of this receptor is a man under 40 in good health and CMV-seronegative. The sample taken for sequencing was PBMCs. This sequence joins TRBV29-1 and TRBJ1-5; 11 nucleotides match TRBD1. CDR3 region: CSAMGTGGQPQHF. The CDR3 bases are TGCAGCGCCATGGGGACAGGGGGGCAGCCCCAGCATTTT.